This record concerns one TCR beta chain sequence. This CDR3 contains 16 residues. Germline V lookup: CDR1 SGHDN, CDR2 FVKESK. The V end lost 5 bases, the J end lost 6 bases, and 20 bases lay between the germline ends. Primers: 60 Vbeta forward and 13 Jbeta reverse. The assay was immunoSEQ multiplex PCR, and TCRdb's table has in-frame clones only and misses some. This sample yields approximately 160,000 clones, of which around four fifths are seen a single time; 1.4% to 1.5% belongs to the top ten. This record belongs to a study of cytomegalovirus exposure and HLA in healthy donors. The chain is built from TRBV14 and TRBJ1-5; a possible D gene is TRBD1 (5 bases). The TCR originated in a woman aged 25 to 45 in good health and CMV-seropositive. Sequencing was done on a sample of PBMCs. The CDR3 loop is CASSCKSRALSQPQHF. The CDR3, as DNA: TGTGCCAGCAGCTGTAAAAGCAGGGCCCTCAGTCAGCCCCAGCATTTT.